These 15 T cell receptor delta chains share one sample of origin, sequenced in a study of gamma-delta chains in newborns, infants, children. TCRdb fed the reads to CATT. The sample records about 3,100 delta-chain clones, less than 55% being singletons. The sample was blood. These receptors were collected from a child who received the measles vaccine.

Only a few counts were recorded for this clone. The chain has TRDV1 and TRDJ3; 9 bases match TRDD3. The CDR3 totals 24 residues. Germline V gene sequence: CDR1 TSWWSYY, CDR2 QGS. V lost 0 bases to trimming and J lost 4 bases; unmatched junction nucleotides: 22. The CDR3 sequence: CALGELVPFLLHWGTPWDTRQMFF. CDR3 DNA: TGTGCTCTTGGGGAACTAGTGCCCTTCCTCCTACACTGGGGGACTCCTTGGGACACCCGACAGATGTTTTTC.

Note on this clone: A read error is possible here, since a much larger clone lies one base away. V and J are TRDV2 and TRDJ3; 8 bases match TRDD3. This CDR3 has 18 residues. Per the germline V gene, CDR1 is GEAIGNYY and CDR2 is EKD. The CDR3 DNA reads TGTGCCTGTGACACCGTACTGGGGGGCTCCTGGGGCACCCGACAGATGTTTTTC. It translates to CACDTVLGGSWGTRQMFF.

On this clone: A far larger clone is a single base away, which makes a read error likely. The chain recombines TRDV3 with TRDJ1; TRDD3 matches 13 bases. The CDR3 has 15 amino acids. Germline-derived CDR1 and CDR2 are TVYSNPD and GDNSRS (reference sequence). The ends lost 5 bases at V and 9 bases at J; junction bases unmatched: 15. Here the CDR3 reads CARNITGGYGYQLIF. The CDR3 bases are TGTGCCCGCAATATTACTGGGGGATACGGTTATCAACTCATCTTT.

This clone was recorded only once. A much larger clonotype is one base distant, so this may be a read error. This same CDR3 is encoded by further DNA sequences in the sample. The chain combines TRDV1 with TRDJ1; D may be TRDD3 (5 bases). The CDR3 covers 15 residues. With 2 bases removed from V and 1 base from J, the gap between germline ends came to 11 bases. In germline, CDR1 is TSWWSYY, CDR2 QGS. CDR3 region: CALGEGVLGTDKLIF. CDR3 DNA: TGTGCTCTTGGGGAAGGAGTCCTGGGCACCGATAAACTCATCTTT.

A word on this clone: At the DNA level, this CDR3 is encoded by other sequences in the same sample as well. This chain uses TRDV2 with TRDJ3; 13 bases line up with TRDD3. CDR1 GEAIGNYY and CDR2 EKD come from the germline V gene. V gave up 2 bases and J gave up 2 bases; unmatched junction bases: 2. The CDR3 extends over 18 amino acids. The CDR3 region has the DNA TGTGCCTGTGACAGTACTGGGGGATACGCCTGGGACACCCGACAGATGTTTTTC. It translates to CACDSTGGYAWDTRQMFF.

Comment on this clone: Only one base separates this from a far larger clonotype, so it likely reflects a read error. The identical CDR3 is also encoded by other nucleotide sequences in the sample. The chain uses TRDV1 and TRDJ1; 12 nucleotides agree with TRDD3. The CDR3 contains 29 residues. The V gene's germline CDR1 is TSWWSYY and CDR2 QGS. The V and J ends lost 3 bases and 2 bases, in that order; junction bases with no gene match: 43. CDR3 residues: CALGELWPFLFNPGGYARGTARGTDKLIF. The CDR3 nucleotides read TGTGCTCTTGGGGAGCTTTGGCCGTTCCTTTTCAACCCTGGGGGATACGCGCGGGGTACCGCGCGGGGTACCGATAAACTCATCTTT.

This rearrangement joins TRDV1 to TRDJ1, with D maybe TRDD2 (9 bases). CDR1 and CDR2 from the germline V gene are TSWWSYY and QGS. V was trimmed by 4 bases and J by 0 bases, leaving 45 bases between them. This CDR3 spans 26 amino acids. The CDR3 reads CALGALGPSYVRGVFWGTSYTDKLIF. The CDR3 bases are TGTGCTCTTGGGGCTCTAGGGCCTTCCTACGTTAGGGGGGTTTTCTGGGGGACCTCGTACACCGATAAACTCATCTTT.

In this sample, this clone is medium-sized. This specimen includes other DNA sequences encoding the same CDR3. V is TRDV3 and J is TRDJ1, with D maybe TRDD3 (5 bases). Germline assignment: CDR1 TVYSNPD and CDR2 GDNSRS (reference sequence). The V end was cut by 1 base, the J end by 1 base, with 16 bases between. This CDR3 contains 15 residues. CDR3: CAFMYCGEPTDKLIF. In nucleotides, the CDR3 is TGTGCCTTTATGTACTGTGGGGAGCCCACCGATAAACTCATCTTT.

As concerns this clone: This sequence may be a read error, since a much larger clone differs from it by one base. The DNA for the CDR3 is TGTGCTCTTGGGGAACTCGGATGGCATTTCCTTACTGGGGGCCCCCATCGGGTTTTTTCTTTGACAGCACAACTCTTCTTT. Encoded protein: CALGELGWHFLTGGPHRVFSLTAQLFF. The V call is TRDV1, the J call TRDJ2; 8 nucleotides align to TRDD3. Germline V gene lookup returns CDR1 TSWWSYY and CDR2 QGS. The V and J ends lost 0 bases and 0 bases, in that order; junction bases with no gene match: 33. CDR3 length equals 27 residues.

Worth noting for this clone: This likely stems from a read error, as it lies one base from a far larger clone. V gene TRDV3 combines with J gene TRDJ1; D is unclear. The CDR3 contains 18 residues. The germline V gene has CDR1 TVYSNPD and CDR2 GDNSRS (reference sequence). The CDR3 spells CAPLERPTNSWYTDKPIF. The CDR3 bases are TGTGCCCCCCTCGAGCGTCCAACTAACTCCTGGTACACCGATAAACCCATCTTT.

Worth noting for this clone: This clone may be a read error of a much larger clone one base away. The chain uses TRDV1 and TRDJ1, with 7 positions matching TRDD3. The CDR3 spans 18 residues. CDR1 TSWWSYY and CDR2 QGS come from the germline V gene. The CDR3 coding sequence is TGTGCTCTTGGGGAGGGACTGGGATACTTTCCTTACACCGATAAATTCATCTTT. The encoded protein is CALGEGLGYFPYTDKFIF.

In regard to this clone: A far larger clone is only one base removed, so a read error is likely. This sample includes further DNA sequences coding for the same CDR3. The chain uses TRDV1 and TRDJ1; possible D gene TRDD3, 5 bases. The CDR3 length is 15 residues. The germline gives CDR1 TSWWSYY, CDR2 QGS. The CDR3 loop reads CALGELDGYTDKLIF. For the CDR3, the DNA is TGTGCACTTGGGGAACTAGATGGGTACACCGATAAACTCATCTTT.

The V gene is TRDV3, the J gene TRDJ1; 12 bases are shared with TRDD3. The J segment lost 2 bases and the V segment lost 4 bases, leaving 20 bases of the junction unmatched. The CDR3 covers 19 residues. Per the germline V gene, CDR1 is TVYSNPD and CDR2 is GDNSRS (reference sequence). The CDR3, as DNA: TGTGCCTCTACTTTCAGACAAGTTGGCTGGGGGATACGTACCGATAAACTCATCTTT. This encodes CASTFRQVGWGIRTDKLIF.

The gene calls are TRDV1 and TRDJ1; 13 bases map to TRDD3. V trimming: 9 bases; J trimming: 0 bases; junction bases outside the gene matches: 22. Germline assignment: CDR1 TSWWSYY and CDR2 QGS. This CDR3 comprises 21 residues. The CDR3 nucleotides read TGTGCTCTCCCTTTCCCCCGTACTGGGGGATACGCGTGGAGAGACACCGATAAACTCATCTTT. Protein product: CALPFPRTGGYAWRDTDKLIF.

By sample fraction, this clone is medium-sized. This rearrangement joins TRDV2 to TRDJ3, with 9 bases aligning to TRDD3. This CDR3 contains 18 residues. V lost 2 bases and J lost 0; bases outside the gene matches: 4. Germline assignment: CDR1 GEAIGNYY and CDR2 EKD. The CDR3 coding sequence is TGTGCCTGTGACATACTGGGGGAGAGCTCCTGGGACACCCGACAGATGTTTTTC. Its translation: CACDILGESSWDTRQMFF.